This is a list of T cell receptor beta chains from one sample in a study of vaccination effects on CD4 cells after COVID-19. Their cognate antigens are unknown. Sequencing used immunoSEQ multiplex PCR; TCRdb keeps in-frame clones, though not all of them. Among some 40,000 clones, about three quarters were seen once, and the ten largest hold over 15%. Sequenced material: CD4+ T cells from PBMCs cultured with HCoV-NL63 spike peptides, taken before COVID-19 vaccination. The receptors derive from a human donor who had a prior SARS-CoV-2 infection. Both conserved end residues are part of each CDR3. Each record gives: CDR3 protein, CDR3 DNA, J gene, D gene, CDR3 length, clone size, V gene. A D gene is named only where the DNA matches it firmly. The size entry is marked missing in some rows and otherwise reads once, few, many or a size class.

CDR3 protein: CASSEARQMNTEAFF; CDR3 DNA: TGTGCCAGCAGTGAAGCTCGACAAATGAACACTGAAGCTTTCTTT; J gene: TRBJ1-1; D gene: -; CDR3 length: 15; clone size: few; V gene: TRBV6-1
CDR3 protein: CASSDRSRNQPQHF; CDR3 DNA: TGTGCCAGCAGTGATCGCAGTCGCAATCAGCCCCAGCATTTT; J gene: TRBJ1-5; D gene: -; CDR3 length: 14; clone size: -; V gene: TRBV2
CDR3 protein: CASSVAGISSGANVLTF; CDR3 DNA: TGTGCCAGCAGCGTAGCCGGGATCTCCTCTGGGGCCAACGTCCTGACTTTC; J gene: TRBJ2-6; D gene: -; CDR3 length: 17; clone size: -; V gene: TRBV9
CDR3 protein: CASSRTGGGTQYF; CDR3 DNA: TGTGCCAGCAGTCGGACAGGTGGTGGGACCCAGTACTTC; J gene: TRBJ2-5; D gene: TRBD1; CDR3 length: 13; clone size: -; V gene: TRBV12-3/TRBV12-4
CDR3 protein: CASSISRQALGSGYTF; CDR3 DNA: TGTGCCAGTAGTATATCCCGGCAGGCATTAGGTTCTGGCTACACCTTC; J gene: TRBJ1-2; D gene: -; CDR3 length: 16; clone size: few; V gene: TRBV19
CDR3 protein: CASSLARGLALYEQFF; CDR3 DNA: TGTGCCAGCAGCTTAGCGAGGGGACTAGCTTTGTATGAGCAGTTCTTC; J gene: TRBJ2-1; D gene: TRBD2; CDR3 length: 16; clone size: few; V gene: TRBV7-9
CDR3 protein: CASSSQGREGEKLFF; CDR3 DNA: TGCGCCAGCAGCTCTCAGGGTCGCGAGGGTGAAAAACTGTTTTTT; J gene: TRBJ1-4; D gene: -; CDR3 length: 15; clone size: -; V gene: TRBV5-1
CDR3 protein: CASSPSGETQYF; CDR3 DNA: TGTGCCAGCAGCCCTAGCGGGGAGACCCAGTACTTC; J gene: TRBJ2-5; D gene: TRBD2; CDR3 length: 12; clone size: -; V gene: TRBV9
CDR3 protein: CASSIAQGGYGYTF; CDR3 DNA: TGTGCCAGTAGTATAGCACAGGGTGGCTATGGCTACACCTTC; J gene: TRBJ1-2; D gene: -; CDR3 length: 14; clone size: -; V gene: TRBV19
CDR3 protein: CASSLGTGGYEQYF; CDR3 DNA: TGCGCCAGCAGCTTGGGGACAGGGGGCTACGAGCAGTACTTC; J gene: TRBJ2-7; D gene: TRBD1; CDR3 length: 14; clone size: few; V gene: TRBV5-1
CDR3 protein: CASSSGLAGGTDTQYF; CDR3 DNA: TGTGCCAGCAGCTCAGGACTAGCGGGGGGCACAGATACGCAGTATTTT; J gene: TRBJ2-3; D gene: TRBD2; CDR3 length: 16; clone size: -; V gene: TRBV5-4
CDR3 protein: CASSLLPGVNSPLHF; CDR3 DNA: TGTGCCAGCAGCTTACTTCCAGGAGTAAATTCACCCCTCCACTTT; J gene: TRBJ1-6; D gene: -; CDR3 length: 15; clone size: -; V gene: TRBV7-3
CDR3 protein: CATGRDRSEQYF; CDR3 DNA: TGTGCCACAGGCCGGGACAGGTCCGAGCAGTACTTC; J gene: TRBJ2-7; D gene: TRBD1; CDR3 length: 12; clone size: -; V gene: TRBV6-1
CDR3 protein: CASSQDLEGGAFF; CDR3 DNA: TGCGCCAGCAGCCAAGATCTGGAAGGGGGAGCTTTCTTT; J gene: TRBJ1-1; D gene: -; CDR3 length: 13; clone size: few; V gene: TRBV4-1
CDR3 protein: CASRKRGAGRGAVF; CDR3 DNA: TGTGCCAGCAGAAAGCGGGGGGCGGGTCGGGGAGCTGTTTTT; J gene: TRBJ2-2; D gene: TRBD2; CDR3 length: 14; clone size: few; V gene: TRBV7-2
CDR3 protein: CASSRILAGGLQETQYF; CDR3 DNA: TGTGCCAGCAGCCGGATTTTGGCGGGGGGACTCCAAGAGACCCAGTACTTC; J gene: TRBJ2-5; D gene: TRBD2; CDR3 length: 17; clone size: -; V gene: TRBV5-6
CDR3 protein: CASSWGLAGENTGELFF; CDR3 DNA: TGCGCCAGCAGCTGGGGACTAGCGGGAGAGAACACCGGGGAGCTGTTTTTT; J gene: TRBJ2-2; D gene: TRBD2; CDR3 length: 17; clone size: -; V gene: TRBV5-1
CDR3 protein: CASSSNYGTDTEAFF; CDR3 DNA: TGTGCCAGCAGCTCAAATTACGGGACCGACACTGAAGCTTTCTTT; J gene: TRBJ1-1; D gene: -; CDR3 length: 15; clone size: few; V gene: TRBV11-1
CDR3 protein: CASSRLAGGPWGTDTQYF; CDR3 DNA: TGTGCCAGCAGCCGCCTAGCGGGAGGACCTTGGGGCACAGATACGCAGTATTTT; J gene: TRBJ2-3; D gene: TRBD2; CDR3 length: 18; clone size: -; V gene: TRBV9
CDR3 protein: CASSVGGSTDTQYF; CDR3 DNA: TGTGCCAGCAGCGTCGGCGGCTCCACAGATACGCAGTATTTT; J gene: TRBJ2-3; D gene: -; CDR3 length: 14; clone size: -; V gene: TRBV7-3
CDR3 protein: CAISEFMVAYEQYF; CDR3 DNA: TGTGCCATCAGTGAGTTTATGGTTGCGTACGAGCAGTACTTC; J gene: TRBJ2-7; D gene: -; CDR3 length: 14; clone size: -; V gene: TRBV10-3
CDR3 protein: CASSPSGDGYTF; CDR3 DNA: TGTGCCAGCTCACCTTCGGGGGATGGCTACACCTTC; J gene: TRBJ1-2; D gene: -; CDR3 length: 12; clone size: -; V gene: TRBV18
CDR3 protein: CASSEGQGYGYTF; CDR3 DNA: TGTGCCAGCAGTGAGGGACAGGGCTATGGCTACACCTTC; J gene: TRBJ1-2; D gene: TRBD1; CDR3 length: 13; clone size: few; V gene: TRBV2
CDR3 protein: CASSVGYTGELFF; CDR3 DNA: TGTGCCAGCAGCGTGGGATACACCGGGGAGCTGTTTTTT; J gene: TRBJ2-2; D gene: -; CDR3 length: 13; clone size: few; V gene: TRBV6-5
CDR3 protein: CASSPYSYNSPLHF; CDR3 DNA: TGTGCCAGCAGCCCATACTCCTATAATTCACCCCTCCACTTT; J gene: TRBJ1-6; D gene: -; CDR3 length: 14; clone size: -; V gene: TRBV14
CDR3 protein: CASSLPGLGSFSQYF; CDR3 DNA: TGTGCCAGCAGCCTTCCGGGACTAGGCTCGTTTTCGCAGTATTTT; J gene: TRBJ2-3; D gene: TRBD2; CDR3 length: 15; clone size: -; V gene: TRBV5-8
CDR3 protein: CASRDSQGREQYF; CDR3 DNA: TGTGCCAGCCGGGACAGCCAAGGTCGGGAGCAGTACTTC; J gene: TRBJ2-7; D gene: TRBD1; CDR3 length: 13; clone size: -; V gene: TRBV5-4
CDR3 protein: CASSLEGETIYEQYF; CDR3 DNA: TGTGCCAGCAGCTTAGAAGGGGAAACGATCTACGAGCAGTACTTC; J gene: TRBJ2-7; D gene: -; CDR3 length: 15; clone size: -; V gene: TRBV11-3
CDR3 protein: CASSPTGIRPGPGSPLHF; CDR3 DNA: TGTGCCAGCTCACCTACAGGTATAAGACCCGGACCGGGGTCACCCCTCCACTTT; J gene: TRBJ1-6; D gene: -; CDR3 length: 18; clone size: -; V gene: TRBV18
CDR3 protein: CASSQDGQGVYGYTF; CDR3 DNA: TGTGCCAGCAGCCAAGACGGACAGGGCGTCTATGGCTACACCTTC; J gene: TRBJ1-2; D gene: TRBD1; CDR3 length: 15; clone size: -; V gene: TRBV6-5
CDR3 protein: CASSPTIDNEQFF; CDR3 DNA: TGTGCCAGCAGCCCCACAATCGACAATGAGCAGTTCTTC; J gene: TRBJ2-1; D gene: -; CDR3 length: 13; clone size: -; V gene: TRBV9
CDR3 protein: CASSITDEKLFF; CDR3 DNA: TGTGCCAGCAGTATTACGGATGAAAAACTGTTTTTT; J gene: TRBJ1-4; D gene: -; CDR3 length: 12; clone size: once; V gene: TRBV2
CDR3 protein: CASSPPNSGSAFF; CDR3 DNA: TGTGCCAGCTCACCACCTAATTCGGGTTCAGCTTTCTTT; J gene: TRBJ1-1; D gene: -; CDR3 length: 13; clone size: once; V gene: TRBV18
CDR3 protein: CASRVLAGVYNEQFF; CDR3 DNA: TGTGCCAGCAGAGTACTAGCGGGAGTCTACAATGAGCAGTTCTTC; J gene: TRBJ2-1; D gene: TRBD2; CDR3 length: 15; clone size: -; V gene: TRBV6-5
CDR3 protein: CASRLSGTGMNTEAFF; CDR3 DNA: TGTGCAAGTCGCCTCTCGGGAACGGGGATGAACACTGAAGCTTTCTTT; J gene: TRBJ1-1; D gene: -; CDR3 length: 16; clone size: few; V gene: TRBV12-2
CDR3 protein: CASSLLQGSGEQYF; CDR3 DNA: TGCGCCAGCAGCTTGTTGCAGGGATCGGGAGAGCAGTACTTC; J gene: TRBJ2-7; D gene: -; CDR3 length: 14; clone size: -; V gene: TRBV5-1
CDR3 protein: CASSRGTSGGYNEQFF; CDR3 DNA: TGTGCCAGCAGCCGAGGGACTAGCGGGGGCTACAATGAGCAGTTCTTC; J gene: TRBJ2-1; D gene: TRBD2; CDR3 length: 16; clone size: few; V gene: TRBV11-3
CDR3 protein: CSAAPADTQYF; CDR3 DNA: TGCAGTGCCGCTCCCGCAGATACGCAGTATTTT; J gene: TRBJ2-3; D gene: -; CDR3 length: 11; clone size: -; V gene: TRBV20-1
CDR3 protein: CASSLGGSGTYEQYF; CDR3 DNA: TGTGCCAGCAGCTTAGGAGGTAGCGGGACCTACGAGCAGTACTTC; J gene: TRBJ2-7; D gene: TRBD2; CDR3 length: 15; clone size: -; V gene: TRBV11-2